This T cell receptor (beta chain) was identified in a study of chemoradiotherapy in HPV16-positive cancers. In the case of this clone: The antigen is undetermined.

General study results and limits: Only a couple of HPV16-positive patients supplied the functional HPV-specificity definition.

With 4 bases clipped from V and 6 bases from J, the junction kept 9 bases outside the gene matches. CDR3 size: 14 residues. CDR1 is SGHRS, CDR2 YFSETQ, per germline. Generated by immunoSEQ multiplex PCR, the TCRdb table keeps only in-frame clones and is missing some. The sample shows 1,200 or so clones, around four fifths of them seen only once. This sequence originates from a human donor with HPV-associated anogenital cancer. The source was tumor tissue, collected from a patient who underwent chemoradiotherapy. The V call is TRBV5-1, the J call TRBJ2-7; 8 bases agree with TRBD1. The CDR3 sequence is CASSVWTGTAEQYF. CDR3 coding DNA: TGCGCCAGCAGCGTATGGACAGGGACGGCCGAGCAGTACTTC.